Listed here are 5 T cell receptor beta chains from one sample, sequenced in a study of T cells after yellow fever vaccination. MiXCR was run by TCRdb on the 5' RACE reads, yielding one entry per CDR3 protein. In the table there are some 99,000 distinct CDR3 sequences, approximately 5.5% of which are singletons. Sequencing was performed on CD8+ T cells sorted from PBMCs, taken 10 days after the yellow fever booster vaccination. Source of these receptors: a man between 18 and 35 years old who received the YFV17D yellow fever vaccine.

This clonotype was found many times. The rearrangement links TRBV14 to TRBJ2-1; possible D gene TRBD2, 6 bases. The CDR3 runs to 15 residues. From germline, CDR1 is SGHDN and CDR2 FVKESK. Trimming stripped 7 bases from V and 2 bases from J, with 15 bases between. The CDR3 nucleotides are TGTGCCAGCACCGGGACTGGGAACCCCTACAATGAGCAGTTCTTC. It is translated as CASTGTGNPYNEQFF.

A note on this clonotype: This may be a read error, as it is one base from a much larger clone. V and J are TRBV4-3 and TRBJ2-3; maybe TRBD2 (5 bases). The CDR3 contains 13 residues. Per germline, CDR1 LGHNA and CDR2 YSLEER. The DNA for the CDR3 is TGCGCCAGCAGCCAAGATCTGGGAGATACGGAGTATTTT. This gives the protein CASSQDLGDTEYF.

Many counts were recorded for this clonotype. In DNA, the CDR3 is TGCGCCAGCAGCCAAGGGACAGCTTCCTACAATGAGCAGTTCTTC. Encoded protein: CASSQGTASYNEQFF. The V and J genes are TRBV4-3 and TRBJ2-1, with D tentatively TRBD1 (6 bases). V was clipped by 1 base and J by 1 base, with 8 bases between them. The CDR3 is 15 residues long. Germline V gene lookup returns CDR1 LGHNA and CDR2 YSLEER.

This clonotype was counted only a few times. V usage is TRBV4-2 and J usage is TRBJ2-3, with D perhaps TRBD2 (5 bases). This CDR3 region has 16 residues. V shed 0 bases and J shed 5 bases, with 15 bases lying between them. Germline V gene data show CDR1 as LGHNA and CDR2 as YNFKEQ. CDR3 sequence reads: CASSQDWSPGRDTQYF. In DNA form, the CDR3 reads TGTGCCAGCAGCCAAGATTGGTCCCCGGGAAGAGATACGCAGTATTTT.

CDR3 sequence (DNA): TGTGCCAGCAGCGCGGTCTCCTATAATTCACCCCTCCACTTT. Amino acid sequence: CASSAVSYNSPLHF. V and J are TRBV5-4 and TRBJ1-6; no reliable D call. V was trimmed by 4 bases and J by 0 bases, leaving 5 bases between them. The germline CDR1 and CDR2 sequences are SGHNT and YYREEE (reference sequence). The CDR3 has 14 residues.